Presented here are 10 T cell receptor beta chains from one specimen sequenced in a study of blood T cell repertoires in COVID-19. This table comes from immunoSEQ multiplex PCR, and its TCRdb copy is limited to in-frame clones, with some not included. The sample shows about 64,000 clones, more than 70% of them seen only once. Sequenced input: PBMCs or T cells enriched from blood (not recorded which). The source is a woman in her thirties or forties who had recovered from COVID-19.

The chain recombines TRBV2 with TRBJ2-5; the match to TRBD2 covers 13 bases. The V gene end was trimmed by 7 bases and the J gene end by 5 bases; junction bases not matched to a gene: 7. Per germline, CDR1 SNHLY and CDR2 FYNNEI. This CDR3 contains 15 residues. The CDR3 is CASTLTSGGQETQYF. DNA of the CDR3: TGTGCCAGCACCCTGACTAGCGGGGGGCAGGAGACCCAGTACTTC.

The chain joins TRBV6-5 to TRBJ2-7; TRBD2 might be the D (5 bases). CDR3 size: 15 residues. Trimming stripped 0 bases from V and 7 bases from J, with 16 bases between. CDR1 and CDR2 (germline): MNHEY, SVGAGI. CDR3 protein: CASSYSSGPTVEQYF. DNA for the CDR3: TGTGCCAGCAGTTACTCGAGCGGACCAACCGTTGAGCAGTACTTC.

V and J are TRBV10-1 and TRBJ2-2; 7 nucleotides match TRBD2. Trimming removed 6 bases from V and 7 bases from J; junction bases left unmatched: 8. This CDR3 is built from 14 residues. Germline V gives CDR1 WNHNN, CDR2 SYGVQD (reference sequence). The CDR3 DNA is TGCGCCAGCAGGGCTAGCGGTGGTTTCGGGGAGCTGTTTTTT. This translates into CASRASGGFGELFF.

V gene TRBV6-5 combines with J gene TRBJ2-7; TRBD1 matches at 9 bases. Germline lookup yields CDR1 MNHEY and CDR2 SVGAGI. With 7 bases clipped from V and 2 bases from J, the junction kept 6 bases outside the gene matches. The CDR3 runs 14 residues. The CDR3 DNA reads as TGTGCCAGCACCAGACAGGGGGACACCTACGAGCAGTACTTC. Its protein is CASTRQGDTYEQYF.

The chain has TRBV7-8 and TRBJ1-5, with D possibly being TRBD1 (5 bases). V lost 5 bases and J lost 0, with 14 bases in between. CDR3 length: 16 amino acids. Germline V CDR1 and CDR2: SGHVS, FQNEAQ. CDR3 protein: CASSLGHDISNQPQHF. CDR3 nucleotides: TGTGCCAGCAGCCTAGGACACGACATTAGCAATCAGCCCCAGCATTTT. Supplemented by reference TRBV7-8 and TRBJ1-5, the full variable domain reads GAGVSQSPRYKVAKRGQDVALRCDPISGHVSLFWYQQALGQGPEFLTYFQNEAQLDKSGLPSDRFFAERPEGSVSTLKIQRTQQEDSAVYLCASSLGHDISNQPQHFGDGTRLSIL.

The chain couples TRBV27 to TRBJ1-4; D may be TRBD1 (6 bases). CDR1 MNHEY and CDR2 SMNVEV come from the germline V gene (reference sequence). There are 15 residues in the CDR3. Trimming pared 5 bases from V and 4 bases from J, leaving 14 bases between. The CDR3 region has the DNA TGTGCCAGCAGTATGGACAGCTATCGTAATGAAAAACTGTTTTTT. Amino acids: CASSMDSYRNEKLFF.

The rearrangement uses TRBV11-2 and TRBJ2-3; D call uncertain. The germline V gene encodes CDR1 SGHAT and CDR2 FQNNGV. The CDR3 totals 12 residues. Trimming took 6 bases from V and 1 from J, leaving 5 bases between them. DNA of the CDR3: TGTGCCAGCAGTGCGGGCACAGATACGCAGTATTTT. Translating it yields CASSAGTDTQYF.

This chain connects TRBV7-6 to TRBJ2-5, with 8 positions matching TRBD2. This CDR3 is 17 amino acids long. Losses at the gene ends were 5 bases for V and 2 bases for J; bases not matched to a gene: 13. Per the germline V gene, CDR1 is SGHVS and CDR2 is FNYEAQ. The CDR3 nucleotides read TGTGCCAGCAGCCCATCGGGAGTCAAGCGGGGGCAAGAGACCCAGTACTTC. This sequence encodes CASSPSGVKRGQETQYF.

The chain uses TRBV9 and TRBJ1-4; 7 bases are shared with TRBD1. After removal of 2 bases from V and 7 bases from J, the junction contained 8 bases not matched to a gene. The CDR3 length is 15 residues. Per the germline V gene, CDR1 is SGDLS and CDR2 is YYNGEE. CDR3 sequence reads: CASSVQQGRSEKLFF. Here the CDR3 DNA reads TGTGCCAGCAGCGTCCAACAGGGGAGAAGTGAAAAACTGTTTTTT.

The V gene is TRBV14, the J gene TRBJ1-1, with 7 bases identical to TRBD1. Germline V gene lookup returns CDR1 SGHDN and CDR2 FVKESK. V lost 10 bases, J lost 5 bases, and 13 bases stayed unmatched. This CDR3 region has 14 residues. CDR3 protein: CATSLDRVLTEAFF. CDR3 coding DNA: TGTGCCACATCCTTAGACAGGGTTTTAACTGAAGCTTTCTTT.